Below are 10 T cell receptor beta chains sequenced from a single sample in a study of cytomegalovirus exposure and HLA in healthy donors. Repertoires were generated with immunoSEQ multiplex PCR, while TCRdb's copy carries only in-frame clones and drops some. The repertoire includes roughly 90,000 clones, 85% of them detected once, and 20% to 25% sits in the top ten. Sequenced: PBMCs. The receptors here all came from a man younger than 35 in good health and CMV-seropositive.

The CDR3 reads CASLSGLDNEQFF. As DNA, the CDR3 is TGTGCCAGCCTTTCGGGACTAGACAATGAGCAGTTCTTC. The chain joins TRBV6-1 to TRBJ2-1; 8 bases fit TRBD2. The CDR3 runs to 13 residues. CDR1 is MNHNS and CDR2 is SASEGT in the germline V gene. Trimming took 8 bases from V and 5 from J; bases not matched to a gene: 5.

The chain is built from TRBV12-2 and TRBJ1-1; the table assigns TRBD1, which was not confirmed against the DNA. TRBV12-2 counts as a pseudogene. The CDR3 covers 14 residues. CDR3 residues: CASRLPTGGTEAFF. Here the CDR3 DNA reads TGTGCAAGTCGCTTACCAACAGGGGGCACTGAAGCTTTCTTT.

The chain employs TRBV7-9 and TRBJ1-1; no clear D. Between the trimmed V and J ends, which lost 1 base and 1 base, there was a span of 19 bases. The length of the CDR3 is 18 residues. The germline V gene encodes CDR1 SEHNR and CDR2 FQNEAQ (reference sequence). The DNA for the CDR3 is TGTGCCAGCAGCTTAGGGGTGGTGGCAGGACGGGGGAACACTGAAGCTTTCTTT. It translates to CASSLGVVAGRGNTEAFF.

The V and J genes are TRBV28 and TRBJ1-1; the D gene is possibly TRBD1 (6 bases). This CDR3 comprises 14 residues. V lost 2 bases to trimming and J lost 1 base, with 8 bases between them. In germline, CDR1 is MDHEN, CDR2 SYDVKM. CDR3: CASSLRTENTEAFF. CDR3 bases: TGTGCCAGCAGTTTACGGACAGAGAACACTGAAGCTTTCTTT.

This rearrangement joins TRBV27 to TRBJ2-6; 10 bases line up with TRBD1. The J segment lost 1 base and the V segment lost 3 bases, leaving 21 bases of the junction unmatched. The CDR3 totals 23 residues. Germline values: CDR1 MNHEY, CDR2 SMNVEV (reference sequence). The CDR3, as DNA: TGTGCCAGCAGTTTCCCCGGGACAGGGGTGTACGGAGACTTTCCGTCTGGGGCCAACGTCCTGACTTTC. Protein sequence: CASSFPGTGVYGDFPSGANVLTF.

The V call is TRBV29-1, the J call TRBJ1-1, with 9 positions matching TRBD1. The CDR3 loop spans 15 amino acids. J gave up 2 bases and V 4 bases, and 8 bases lay outside the gene matches. The V gene's germline CDR1 is SQVTM and CDR2 ANQGSEA. The chain's CDR3 is CSVVPSDRGNTEAFF. In DNA form, the CDR3 reads TGCAGCGTTGTGCCATCGGACAGGGGTAACACTGAAGCTTTCTTT.

This sequence joins TRBV25-1 and TRBJ2-7, with 8 positions matching TRBD2. Germline CDR1 reads MGHDK; CDR2 reads SYGVNS. The V and J ends lost 3 bases and 9 bases, in that order; junction bases with no gene match: 7. This CDR3 is 13 amino acids long. In DNA form, the CDR3 reads TGTGCCAGCAGTGACGGGACTAGGGGACGGCAGTACGTC. Residues: CASSDGTRGRQYV.

The chain joins TRBV4-1 to TRBJ2-7, with D perhaps matching TRBD1 (5 bases). CDR1 and CDR2 from the germline V gene are MGHRA and YSYEKL. Between the trimmed V and J ends, which lost 4 bases and 3 bases, there was a span of 7 bases. The CDR3 contains 12 residues. The CDR3 sequence: CASSLDSYEQYF. The CDR3 coding sequence is TGCGCCAGCAGCCTCGACAGCTACGAGCAGTACTTC.

V is TRBV28 and J is TRBJ2-1; D uncertain. Trimming took 2 bases from V and 5 from J, leaving 13 bases between them. Germline V gives CDR1 MDHEN, CDR2 SYDVKM. The CDR3 runs to 15 residues. DNA for the CDR3: TGTGCCAGCAGTTTAGTGAGGTTAGCCAACAATGAGCAGTTCTTC. Its protein product is CASSLVRLANNEQFF.

In DNA form, the CDR3 reads TGTGCCAGCAGCTTAAGGACTAGCGGGGGTGTGAGGGCCTACAATGAGCAGTTCTTC. It encodes CASSLRTSGGVRAYNEQFF. J is TRBJ2-1 and V is TRBV7-3; TRBD2 matches 13 bases. The CDR3 extends over 19 amino acids. Germline V gives CDR1 SGHTA, CDR2 FQGTGA. V shed 1 base and J 2 bases; nucleotides not matched to a gene: 8.